This TCR beta chain came from a study of T cells after yellow fever vaccination. Study observations and caveats: Few clonotypes appeared in both CD4 and CD8 compartments.

This clonotype was seen a few times. Its antigen remains unknown. TCR cDNA was made by 5'RACE template switching, adding a universal primer site and UMIs. TCRdb processed the 5' RACE reads anew with MiXCR; each CDR3 protein has one entry. The profile shows around 320,000 distinct CDR3 sequences, 7.5% to 9.5% of them singletons. V trimming: 3 bases; J trimming: 5 bases; junction bases outside the gene matches: 2. The CDR3 loop spans 14 amino acids. The germline V gene has CDR1 SGHDT and CDR2 YYEEEE. V and J are TRBV5-6 and TRBJ2-3, with TRBD1 identical over 11 bases. The sequence was obtained from a man aged 18 to 29 who received the YFV17D yellow fever vaccine. The source material was CD4+ T cells sorted from PBMCs, sampled 5 days after the yellow fever booster vaccination. DNA of the CDR3: TGTGCCAGCAGCTCCGGGACAGGGGGAGATACGCAGTATTTT. This gives the protein CASSSGTGGDTQYF.